This T cell receptor beta chain was identified in a study of blood T cells in healthy people across ages. Broader study findings: Age brought a roughly linear fall in TCR beta diversity measured per million T cells.

A minimum of 7 million PBMCs was isolated per sample. CDR3 length: 20 residues. Sample-barcoded 5' priming and a J-beta primer mix drove a second PCR of roughly 7 to 11 cycles. Each cDNA was tagged by a template-switch adaptor containing 12 random nucleotides. No fewer than 2.5 million CDR3-containing paired-end reads came from each sample. TCRdb called the 5' RACE reads again in MiXCR, with one record for every CDR3 protein. The table includes 1.5 million to 2 million distinct CDR3 sequences, about 49% detected once. This clonotype was detected only a few times. No antigen is known for it. V gene TRBV21-1 combines with J gene TRBJ2-1; the table's TRBD1 call for D was not verified on the DNA. TRBV21-1 constitutes a pseudogene. This clonotype originated in a woman between 40 and 50 years old in good health. The sample comprised blood. This CDR3 is CASSKKGATGQSSSYNEQFF. As DNA, the CDR3 is TGTGCCAGCAGCAAAAAAGGCGCTACCGGACAGTCGAGCTCCTACAATGAGCAGTTCTTC.